A single sample gave rise to the 14 T cell receptor beta chains below, sequenced in a study of CXCR3-negative and CXCR3-positive naive CD8 T cells. Via 5' RACE with UMI labels, TRB cDNA libraries were prepared. Reprocessing the 5' RACE reads, TCRdb reports a single entry for every CDR3 protein and omits DNA. The sample totals fewer than 80,000 distinct CDR3 sequences. The sequenced material came from naive CXCR3- CD8+ T cells from blood. The subset denotes: CD45RO-CCR7+CD27+CD95- naive CD8+ T cells lacking CXCR3 (TNR3-). These receptors were obtained from a human donor in good health. Some clones in this sample may be carry-over from other donors' samples.

The V and J genes are TRBV7-9 and TRBJ2-7; there is no DNA to check the TCRdb D call of TRBD1. The germline V gene encodes CDR1 SEHNR and CDR2 FQNEAQ (reference sequence). The CDR3 has 14 amino acids. CDR3 sequence: CASSAPAGNIEQYF. Full variable domain (rest looked up from reference TRBV7-9 and TRBJ2-7): DTGVSQNPRHKITKRGQNVTFRCDPISEHNRLYWYRQTLGQGPEFLTYFQNEAQLEKSRLLSDRFSAERPKGSFSTLEIQRTEQGDSAMYLCASSAPAGNIEQYFGPGTRLTVT.

The rearrangement joins TRBV18 to TRBJ2-5; lacking DNA, the TRBD1 call made by TCRdb goes unchecked. This CDR3 spans 15 amino acids. Germline V CDR1 and CDR2: KGHSH, LQKENI. Here the CDR3 reads CASSRQDIYQETQYF.

This chain links TRBV9 with TRBJ1-1. Germline CDR1 reads SGDLS; CDR2 reads YYNGEE. This CDR3 spans 14 amino acids. CDR3 protein: CASTPSTMNTEAFF. Based on the CDR3 plus reference TRBV9 and TRBJ1-1, the full variable domain is DSGVTQTPKHLITATGQRVTLRCSPRSGDLSVYWYQQSLDQGLQFLIQYYNGEERAKGNILERFSAQQFPDLHSELNLSSLELGDSALYFCASTPSTMNTEAFFGQGTRLTVV.

This chain joins TRBV7-9 and TRBJ2-1; TCRdb gives TRBD2 as the D gene, but with no DNA this cannot be confirmed. The V gene's germline CDR1 is SEHNR and CDR2 FQNEAQ (reference sequence). The CDR3 has 16 amino acids. The CDR3 spells CASNPPASGRYNEQFF.

The V call is TRBV20-1, the J call TRBJ2-3; with no DNA, the TCRdb D assignment of TRBD1 cannot be verified. The CDR3 has 16 residues. CDR1 DFQATT and CDR2 SNEGSKA come from the germline V gene (reference sequence). The CDR3: CSARPRGGVVTDTQYF.

This rearrangement joins TRBV7-6 to TRBJ2-3; TCRdb lists TRBD1, though no DNA is available to test this call. This CDR3 spans 15 amino acids. Germline lookup yields CDR1 SGHVS and CDR2 FNYEAQ. The CDR3 reads CASSLAPTGADTQYF.

The V call is TRBV29-1, the J call TRBJ2-2; as DNA is missing, the TRBD2 call by TCRdb cannot be tested. Germline loops: CDR1 SQVTM, CDR2 ANQGSEA. The CDR3 is 14 residues long. This CDR3 reads CSVLAGVNTGELFF.

The rearrangement joins TRBV7-9 to TRBJ2-7; TCRdb lists TRBD1, though no DNA is available to test this call. Germline V lookup: CDR1 SEHNR, CDR2 FQNEAQ (reference sequence). The CDR3 has 14 amino acids. The chain's CDR3 is CASSLVTGIEEQYF.

The chain has TRBV6-2 or TRBV6-3 and TRBJ1-4; lacking DNA, the TRBD1 call made by TCRdb goes unchecked. Germline assignment: CDR1 MNHEY and CDR2 SVGEGT. This CDR3 is 14 amino acids long. The CDR3 region is CASSYPGLNEKLFF.

The chain links TRBV12-3 or TRBV12-4 to TRBJ1-2. This CDR3 comprises 13 residues. The CDR3 is CASSLGPNYGYTF.

The rearrangement joins TRBV12-5 to TRBJ2-1; TCRdb picks TRBD2, but there is no DNA to check that call. CDR1 and CDR2 (germline): LGHNT, FRNRAP. The CDR3 totals 17 residues. The CDR3: CASGPAGLAGLDTEKFF. The full variable domain, rest sourced from reference TRBV12-5 and TRBJ2-1, is DARVTQTPRHKVTEMGQEVTMRCQPILGHNTVFWYRQTMMQGLELLAYFRNRAPLDDSGMPKDRFSAEMPDATLATLKIQPSEPRDSAVYFCASGPAGLAGLDTEKFFGPGTRLTVL.

CDR3 sequence: CASSPTLYNEQFF. This chain joins TRBV3-1 and TRBJ2-1. In germline, CDR1 is LGHDT, CDR2 YNNKEL (reference sequence). The CDR3 sequence is 13 residues long.

This chain connects TRBV15 to TRBJ1-1. Germline-derived CDR1 and CDR2 are LNHNV and YYDKDF (reference sequence). The CDR3 runs 13 residues. The CDR3 sequence: CATSRVSGTEAFF.

The chain recombines TRBV20-1 with TRBJ1-1; no DNA is available, so the TRBD1 call from TCRdb remains unchecked. The CDR3 extends over 13 amino acids. Germline V CDR1 and CDR2: DFQATT, SNEGSKA (reference sequence). The CDR3 spells CSAGDRDYTEAFF.